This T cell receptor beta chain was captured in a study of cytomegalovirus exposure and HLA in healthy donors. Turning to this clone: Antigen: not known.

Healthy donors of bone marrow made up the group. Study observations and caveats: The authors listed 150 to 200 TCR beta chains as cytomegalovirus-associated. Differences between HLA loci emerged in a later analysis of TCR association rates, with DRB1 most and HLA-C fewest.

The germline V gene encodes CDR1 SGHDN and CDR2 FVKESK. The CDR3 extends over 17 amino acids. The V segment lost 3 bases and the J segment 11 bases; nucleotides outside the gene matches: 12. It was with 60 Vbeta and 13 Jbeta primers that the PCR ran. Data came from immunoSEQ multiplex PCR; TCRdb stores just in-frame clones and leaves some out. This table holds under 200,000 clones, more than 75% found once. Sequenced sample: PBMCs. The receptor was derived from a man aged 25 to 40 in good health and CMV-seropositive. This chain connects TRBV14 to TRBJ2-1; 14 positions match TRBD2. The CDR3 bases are TGTGCCAGCAGCCAGACTGTCAAAGGACTAGCGGGAGGTCAGCAGTTCTTC. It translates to CASSQTVKGLAGGQQFF.